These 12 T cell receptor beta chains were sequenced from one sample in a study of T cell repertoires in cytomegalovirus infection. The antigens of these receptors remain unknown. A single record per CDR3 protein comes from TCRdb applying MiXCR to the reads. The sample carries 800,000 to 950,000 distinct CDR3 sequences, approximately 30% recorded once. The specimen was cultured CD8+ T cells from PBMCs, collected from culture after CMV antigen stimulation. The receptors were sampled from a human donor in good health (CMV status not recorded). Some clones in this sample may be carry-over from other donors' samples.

CDR3 protein: CASSLSQGSLRNTEAFF. DNA for the CDR3: TGTGCCAGCAGTTTATCTCAGGGCAGTTTGAGGAACACTGAAGCTTTCTTT. The genes are TRBV27 and TRBJ1-1; TRBD1 might be the D (5 bases). Deletions cut 0 bases from V and 1 base from J, with 15 bases between. Germline V gives CDR1 MNHEY, CDR2 SMNVEV (reference sequence). The CDR3 length is 17 residues.

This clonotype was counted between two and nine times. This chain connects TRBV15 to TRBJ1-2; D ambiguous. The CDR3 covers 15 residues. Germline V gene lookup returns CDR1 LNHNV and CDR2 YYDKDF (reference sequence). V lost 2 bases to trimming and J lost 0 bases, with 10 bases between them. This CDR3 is CATSRRVNSNYGYTF. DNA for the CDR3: TGTGCCACCAGCAGAAGGGTAAATTCTAACTATGGCTACACCTTC.

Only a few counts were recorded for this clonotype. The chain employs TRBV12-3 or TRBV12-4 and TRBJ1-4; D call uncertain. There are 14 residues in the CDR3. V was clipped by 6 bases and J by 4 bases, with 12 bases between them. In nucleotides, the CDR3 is TGTGCCAGCAGCCCCGGCGGGCATAATGAAAAACTGTTTTTT. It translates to CASSPGGHNEKLFF.

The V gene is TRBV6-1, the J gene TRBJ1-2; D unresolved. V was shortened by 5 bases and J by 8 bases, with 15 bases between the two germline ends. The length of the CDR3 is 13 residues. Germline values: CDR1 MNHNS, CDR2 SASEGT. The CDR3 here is CASSLGPLLGYTF. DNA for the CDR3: TGTGCCAGCAGTTTAGGACCACTGCTGGGCTACACCTTC.

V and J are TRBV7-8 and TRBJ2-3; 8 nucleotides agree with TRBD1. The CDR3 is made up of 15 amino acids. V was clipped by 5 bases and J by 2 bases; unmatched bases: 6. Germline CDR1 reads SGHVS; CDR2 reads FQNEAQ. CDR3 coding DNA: TGTGCCAGCAGCGAACGGACAGGGATCACAGATACGCAGTATTTT. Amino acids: CASSERTGITDTQYF.

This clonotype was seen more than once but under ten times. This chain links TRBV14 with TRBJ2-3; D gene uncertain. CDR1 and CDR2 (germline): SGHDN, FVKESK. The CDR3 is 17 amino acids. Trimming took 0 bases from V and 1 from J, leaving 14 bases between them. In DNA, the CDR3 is TGTGCCAGCAGCCAAGAAAGGCTAGGGTACGGCACAGATACGCAGTATTTT. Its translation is CASSQERLGYGTDTQYF.

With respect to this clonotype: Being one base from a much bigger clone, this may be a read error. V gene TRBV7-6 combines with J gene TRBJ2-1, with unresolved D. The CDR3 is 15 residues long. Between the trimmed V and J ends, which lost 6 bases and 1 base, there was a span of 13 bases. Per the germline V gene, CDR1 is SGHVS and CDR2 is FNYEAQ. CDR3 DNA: TGTGCCAGCAGATCGACCATTAAATCCTACAATGAGCAGTTCTTC. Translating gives CASRSTIKSYNEQFF.

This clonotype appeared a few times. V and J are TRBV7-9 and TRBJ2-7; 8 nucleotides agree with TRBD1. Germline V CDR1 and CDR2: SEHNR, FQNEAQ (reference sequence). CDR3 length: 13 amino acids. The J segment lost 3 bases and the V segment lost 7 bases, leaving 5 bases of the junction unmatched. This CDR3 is CASTRTGNYEQYV. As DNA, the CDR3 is TGTGCCAGCACCCGGACAGGGAACTACGAGCAGTACGTC.

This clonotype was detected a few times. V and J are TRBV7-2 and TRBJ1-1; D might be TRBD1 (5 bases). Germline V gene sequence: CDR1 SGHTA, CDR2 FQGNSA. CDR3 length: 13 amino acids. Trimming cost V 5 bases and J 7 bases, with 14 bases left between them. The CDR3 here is CASSAGTQSEAFF. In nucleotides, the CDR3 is TGTGCCAGCAGCGCCGGGACCCAAAGTGAAGCTTTCTTT.

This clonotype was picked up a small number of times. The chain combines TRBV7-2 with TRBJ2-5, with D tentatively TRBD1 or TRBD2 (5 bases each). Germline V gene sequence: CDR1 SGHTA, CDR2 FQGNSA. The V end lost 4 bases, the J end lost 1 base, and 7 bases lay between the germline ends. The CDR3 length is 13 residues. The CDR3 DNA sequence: TGTGCCAGCAGCTGGGACCCCCAAGAGACCCAGTACTTC. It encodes CASSWDPQETQYF.

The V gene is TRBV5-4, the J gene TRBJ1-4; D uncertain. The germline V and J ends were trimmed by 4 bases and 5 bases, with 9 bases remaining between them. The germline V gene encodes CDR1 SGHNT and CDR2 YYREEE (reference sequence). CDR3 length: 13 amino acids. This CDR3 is CASSRTENEKLFF. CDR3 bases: TGTGCCAGCAGCAGAACAGAGAATGAAAAACTGTTTTTT. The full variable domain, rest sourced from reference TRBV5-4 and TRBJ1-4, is ETGVTQSPTHLIKTRGQQVTLRCSSQSGHNTVSWYQQALGQGPQFIFQYYREEENGRGNFPPRFSGLQFPNYSSELNVNALELDDSALYLCASSRTENEKLFFGSGTQLSVL.

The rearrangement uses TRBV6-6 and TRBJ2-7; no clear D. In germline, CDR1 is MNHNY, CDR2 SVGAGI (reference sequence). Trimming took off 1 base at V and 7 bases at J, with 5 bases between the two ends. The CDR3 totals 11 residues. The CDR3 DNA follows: TGTGCCAGCAGTTACTTAGGAGAGCAGTACGTC. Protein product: CASSYLGEQYV.